This TCR beta chain was sequenced for a study of molecular identifiers for immune sequencing clone quantification. Germline loops: CDR1 MNHEY, CDR2 SVGEGT. The CDR3 covers 14 residues. Trimming removed 7 bases from V and 2 bases from J; junction bases left unmatched: 5. TCRdb passed the PCR reads through MiXCR, listing each CDR3 protein once. This table holds some 590,000 distinct CDR3 sequences, 25% found once. Libraries of naive CD8 T cells were made from around 20,000 to 1,000,000 sorted cells. They used 10%, 30% or 50% RNA. The authors sorted naive CD8 T cells as CD8+CD4-CCR7+CD45RA+. In the case of this clonotype: The target antigen is unknown. This may be a read error: a much more frequent sequence differs by one nucleotide.

The study, taken as a whole, reports: Sizes of clones that are highly expanded could be underestimated (if identical TCR molecules share a barcode).

Material for sequencing was naive CD8+ T cells from blood, with Jurkat cell RNA spiked in. The subset was: FACS-sorted CD8+CD4-CCR7+CD45RA+ naive T cells. This chain connects TRBV6-2 or TRBV6-3 to TRBJ2-5, with 9 bases aligning to TRBD2. This receptor was obtained from a human donor in good health. Some libraries in this study had Jurkat cell RNA spiked in. CDR3 coding DNA: TGTGCCAGCACCGGGACTAGCCGGCAAGAGACCCAGTACTTC. As protein: CASTGTSRQETQYF.